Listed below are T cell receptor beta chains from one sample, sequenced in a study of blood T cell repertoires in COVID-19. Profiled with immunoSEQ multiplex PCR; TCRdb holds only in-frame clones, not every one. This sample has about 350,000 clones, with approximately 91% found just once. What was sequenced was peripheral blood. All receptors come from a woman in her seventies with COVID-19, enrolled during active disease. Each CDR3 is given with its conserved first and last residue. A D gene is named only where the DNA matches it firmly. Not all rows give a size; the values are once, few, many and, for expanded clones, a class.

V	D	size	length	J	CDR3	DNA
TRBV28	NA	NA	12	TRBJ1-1	CASSPSPPRAFF	TGTGCCAGCAGTCCTTCCCCGCCGAGAGCTTTCTTT
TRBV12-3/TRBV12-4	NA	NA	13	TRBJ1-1	CASSLKGDTEAFF	TGTGCCAGCAGTTTAAAGGGGGACACTGAAGCTTTCTTT
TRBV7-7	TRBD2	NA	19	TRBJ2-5	CASSPRPGGPAGRQETQYF	TGTGCCAGCAGCCCCCGTCCCGGGGGTCCAGCGGGGCGACAAGAGACCCAGTACTTC
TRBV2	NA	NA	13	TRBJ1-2	CASLRDRTRGYTF	TGTGCCAGCCTTCGGGACCGGACTAGAGGCTACACCTTC
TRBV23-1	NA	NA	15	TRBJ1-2	CASSPQSTLNYGYTF	TGCGCCAGCAGTCCCCAGTCGACTTTGAACTATGGCTACACCTTC
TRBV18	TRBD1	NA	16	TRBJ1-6	CASSPTGTVYNSPLHF	TGTGCCAGCTCACCAACTGGGACAGTCTATAATTCACCCCTCCACTTT
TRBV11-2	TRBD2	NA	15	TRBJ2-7	CASSFERGALYEQYF	TGTGCCAGCAGCTTTGAGCGGGGGGCCCTCTACGAGCAGTACTTC
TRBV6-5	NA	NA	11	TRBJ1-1	CASSYKGRAFF	TGTGCCAGCAGTTACAAGGGGCGAGCTTTCTTT
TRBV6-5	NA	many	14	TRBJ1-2	CASSRSLRVEGYTF	TGTGCCAGCAGTAGAAGCCTCAGGGTGGAAGGCTACACCTTC
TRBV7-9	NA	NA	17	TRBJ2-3	CASSLNFGAMYTDTQYF	TGTGCCAGCAGCTTGAACTTTGGGGCCATGTACACAGATACGCAGTATTTT
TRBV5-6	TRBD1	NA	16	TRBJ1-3	CASSYDRAPSGNTIYF	TGTGCCAGCAGCTACGACAGGGCCCCCTCTGGAAACACCATATATTTT
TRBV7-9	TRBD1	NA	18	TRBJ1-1	CASSSNPGTGQIDTEAFF	TGTGCCAGCAGCTCAAATCCCGGGACAGGGCAGATTGACACTGAAGCTTTCTTT
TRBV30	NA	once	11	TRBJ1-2	CAWRRGYGYTF	TGTGCCTGGAGGAGAGGGTATGGCTACACCTTC
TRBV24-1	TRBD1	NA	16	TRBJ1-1	CATSPGTGGWNTEAFF	TGTGCCACCAGTCCAGGGACAGGCGGTTGGAACACTGAAGCTTTCTTT
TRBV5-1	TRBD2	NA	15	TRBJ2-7	CASSITSGGTYEQYF	TGCGCCAGCAGCATTACTAGCGGGGGGACCTACGAGCAGTACTTC
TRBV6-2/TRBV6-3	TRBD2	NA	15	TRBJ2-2	CASSYSMGLAGELFF	TGTGCCAGCAGTTACTCGATGGGACTAGCCGGGGAGCTGTTTTTT
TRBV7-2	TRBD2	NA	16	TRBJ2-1	CASSRTSGGSRNEQFF	TGTGCCAGCAGCCGGACTAGCGGGGGGTCCCGGAATGAGCAGTTCTTC
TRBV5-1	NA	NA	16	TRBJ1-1	CASADPTKGQNTEAFF	TGCGCCAGCGCGGACCCGACCAAAGGACAGAACACTGAAGCTTTCTTT
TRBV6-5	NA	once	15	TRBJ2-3	CASTPSAGRTDTQYF	TGTGCCAGCACCCCATCCGCGGGACGGACAGATACGCAGTATTTT
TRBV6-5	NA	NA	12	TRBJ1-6	CASRSLGSPLHF	TGTGCCAGCAGATCCCTCGGGTCACCCCTCCACTTT
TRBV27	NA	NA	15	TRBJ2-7	CASSLFGGPAYEQYF	TGTGCCAGCAGTTTATTTGGGGGCCCAGCCTACGAGCAGTACTTC
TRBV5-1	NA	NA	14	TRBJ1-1	CASSLIGQNTEAFF	TGCGCCAGCAGCTTGATCGGACAGAACACTGAAGCTTTCTTT
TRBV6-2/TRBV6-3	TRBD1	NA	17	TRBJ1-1	CASSLRQGRALNTEAFF	TGTGCCAGCAGTCTAAGACAGGGGAGGGCTCTGAACACTGAAGCTTTCTTT
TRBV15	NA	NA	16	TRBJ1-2	CATSSGGTWESKGYTF	TGTGCCACCAGCAGCGGGGGGACTTGGGAATCGAAGGGCTACACCTTC
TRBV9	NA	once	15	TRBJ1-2	CASSVDLGRRDGYTF	TGTGCCAGCAGCGTAGATCTGGGCCGACGAGATGGCTACACCTTC
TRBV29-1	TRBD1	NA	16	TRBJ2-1	CSVLGRGTGAYNEQFF	TGCAGCGTTTTAGGGCGGGGGACAGGGGCCTACAATGAGCAGTTCTTC
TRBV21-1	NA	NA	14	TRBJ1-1	CASSKAGRNTEAFF	TGTGCCAGCAGCAAAGCGGGGAGGAACACTGAAGCTTTCTTT
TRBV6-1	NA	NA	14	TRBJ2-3	CASSERRGVDTQYF	TGTGCCAGCAGTGAAAGGCGGGGTGTAGATACGCAGTATTTT
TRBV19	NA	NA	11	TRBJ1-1	CASPPSQVAFF	TGTGCCAGCCCCCCCTCCCAGGTAGCTTTCTTT
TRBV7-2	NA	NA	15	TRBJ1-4	CASSPRDTFNEKLFF	TGTGCCAGCAGCCCTCGCGACACCTTTAATGAAAAACTGTTTTTT
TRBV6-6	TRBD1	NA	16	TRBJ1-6	CASSHVRTGLYSPLHF	TGTGCCAGCAGTCACGTCCGGACAGGGCTTTATTCACCCCTCCACTTT
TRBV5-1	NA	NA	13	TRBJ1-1	CASSLRGNTEAFF	TGCGCCAGCAGCTTGAGGGGGAACACTGAAGCTTTCTTT
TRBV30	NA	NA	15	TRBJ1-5	CAWSVGDTSNQPQHF	TGTGCCTGGAGTGTAGGGGACACCTCCAATCAGCCCCAGCATTTT
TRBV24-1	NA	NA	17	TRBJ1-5	CATSDLGRGDWDQPQHF	TGTGCCACCAGTGATTTGGGGAGGGGGGATTGGGATCAGCCCCAGCATTTT
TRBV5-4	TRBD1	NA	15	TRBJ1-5	CASSLGTGGNQPQHF	TGTGCCAGCAGTCTCGGGACAGGCGGAAATCAGCCCCAGCATTTT
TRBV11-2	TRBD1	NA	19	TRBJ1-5	CASSPSPGTGSPSNQPQHF	TGTGCCAGCAGCCCGAGTCCCGGGACAGGGTCGCCTAGCAATCAGCCCCAGCATTTT
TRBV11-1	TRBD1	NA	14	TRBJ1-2	CASSLGQGNDGYTF	TGTGCCAGCAGCCTGGGACAGGGAAATGATGGCTACACCTTC
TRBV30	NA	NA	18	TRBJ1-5	CAWSVGRWAGAANQPQHF	TGTGCCTGGAGTGTCGGTCGGTGGGCAGGGGCGGCAAATCAGCCCCAGCATTTT
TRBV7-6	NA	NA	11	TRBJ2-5	CASSLEGVQYF	TGTGCCAGCAGCCTAGAGGGGGTTCAATACTTC
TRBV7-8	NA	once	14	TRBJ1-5	CASSLVQGNQPQHF	TGTGCCAGCAGCTTAGTTCAGGGCAATCAGCCCCAGCATTTT
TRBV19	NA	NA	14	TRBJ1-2	CASSMDNIYYGYTF	TGTGCCAGTAGTATGGACAATATTTATTATGGCTACACCTTC
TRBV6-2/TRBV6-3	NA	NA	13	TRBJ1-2	CASSRLALYGYTF	TGTGCCAGCAGCCGACTTGCCCTCTATGGCTACACCTTC
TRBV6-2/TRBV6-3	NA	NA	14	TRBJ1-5	CASSPSFGGQPQHF	TGTGCCAGCAGTCCCTCATTCGGGGGTCAGCCCCAGCATTTT